The 16 T cell receptor beta chains listed next were all sequenced from one sample in a study of cytomegalovirus exposure and HLA in healthy donors. In the PCR, 60 Vbeta and 13 Jbeta primers were used. Here immunoSEQ multiplex PCR was the method, and the copy in TCRdb shows in-frame clones only, minus some. This sample has some 170,000 clones, with 77% found just once. The sample was PBMCs. The receptors originated from a woman in her thirties in good health and CMV-seronegative.

This clone was seen only a few times. The CDR3 DNA is TGTGCCAGCAGCTTCGACCGATCCTCGGGCGAGCAGTACTTC. This sequence encodes CASSFDRSSGEQYF. This rearrangement joins TRBV7-8 to TRBJ2-7; no clear D. V was shortened by 3 bases and J by 6 bases, with 15 bases between the two germline ends. The CDR3 contains 14 residues. Germline V CDR1 and CDR2: SGHVS, FQNEAQ.

This clone has a handful of counts. This chain uses TRBV10-3 with TRBJ1-1, with 8 bases matching TRBD1. The CDR3 consists of 13 residues. Germline trimming cut 7 bases from V and 8 bases from J; bases unmatched to any gene: 9. Germline loops: CDR1 ENHRY, CDR2 SYGVKD. CDR3 DNA: TGTGCCATCACGGGACAGGTCGAATCAGAAGCTTTCTTT. Translating gives CAITGQVESEAFF.

J is TRBJ2-5 and V is TRBV5-4; a possible D gene is TRBD1 (6 bases). The CDR3 covers 14 residues. CDR1 SGHNT and CDR2 YYREEE come from the germline V gene (reference sequence). V was shortened by 4 bases and J by 0 bases, with 10 bases between the two germline ends. DNA for the CDR3: TGTGCCAGCAGCCCAGGACAGAACCAAGAGACCCAGTACTTC. This codes for CASSPGQNQETQYF.

The chain recombines TRBV11-2 with TRBJ2-7; D gene ambiguous. Trimming cost V 2 bases and J 3 bases, with 8 bases left between them. Looked up from germline, CDR1 is SGHAT and CDR2 is FQNNGV. There are 13 residues in the CDR3. This CDR3 is CASSLNRYYEQYF. The CDR3 DNA is TGTGCCAGCAGCTTAAACAGATACTACGAGCAGTACTTC.

V is TRBV5-4 and J is TRBJ2-5; 9 bases agree with TRBD1. The germline V gene has CDR1 SGHNT and CDR2 YYREEE (reference sequence). The CDR3 is 16 residues long. The V and J ends lost 3 bases and 6 bases, in that order; junction bases with no gene match: 12. CDR3 nucleotides: TGTGCCAGCAGCTGGGGGACAGGGTTGAGTCGAAAGACCCAGTACTTC. Protein product: CASSWGTGLSRKTQYF.

This chain joins TRBV7-2 and TRBJ2-3; tentatively, D is TRBD2 (6 bases). Between the trimmed V and J ends, which lost 5 bases and 2 bases, there was a span of 20 bases. Germline CDR1 and CDR2: SGHTA and FQGNSA. The CDR3 is 17 amino acids. In nucleotides, the CDR3 is TGTGCCAGCAGCCCACTTGCGATCGGGGGACTCACAGATACGCAGTATTTT. It is translated as CASSPLAIGGLTDTQYF.

The chain carries TRBV30 and TRBJ1-3; D possibly corresponds to TRBD1 (6 bases). The V end was cut by 3 bases, the J end by 4 bases, with 10 bases between. Germline CDR1 is GTSNPN and CDR2 is SVGIG (reference sequence). CDR3 length equals 13 residues. CDR3 sequence: CAWSPDRGNTIYF. DNA of the CDR3: TGTGCCTGGAGCCCCGACAGGGGAAACACCATATATTTT.

The rearrangement uses TRBV7-8 and TRBJ2-2, with D perhaps matching TRBD2 (6 bases). V gave up 5 bases and J gave up 5 bases, with 27 bases separating them. CDR1 is SGHVS and CDR2 is FQNEAQ in the germline V gene. The CDR3 has 19 amino acids. In nucleotides, the CDR3 is TGTGCCAGCAGCGATCCTCCGGCCGGGAGAGAAGGCACGACCGGGGAGCTGTTTTTT. Its protein product is CASSDPPAGREGTTGELFF.

The chain combines TRBV7-8 with TRBJ2-5; TRBD1 agrees at 8 bases. After removal of 5 bases from V and 1 base from J, the junction contained 3 bases not matched to a gene. The CDR3 covers 14 residues. In germline, CDR1 is SGHVS, CDR2 FQNEAQ. The CDR3 bases are TGTGCCAGCAGCCTAGGGACAGGCCAAGAGACCCAGTACTTC. Encoded protein: CASSLGTGQETQYF. The full variable domain, in which reference TRBV7-8 and TRBJ2-5 provide the parts outside the CDR3, is GAGVSQSPRYKVAKRGQDVALRCDPISGHVSLFWYQQALGQGPEFLTYFQNEAQLDKSGLPSDRFFAERPEGSVSTLKIQRTQQEDSAVYLCASSLGTGQETQYFGPGTRLLVL.

This clone was counted once. This chain joins TRBV4-1 and TRBJ2-5; 11 nucleotides agree with TRBD2. The J segment lost 5 bases and the V segment lost 4 bases, leaving 9 bases of the junction unmatched. Germline CDR1 and CDR2: MGHRA and YSYEKL. CDR3 length: 16 residues. The CDR3 reads CASSREVAGGEETQYF. CDR3 DNA: TGCGCCAGCAGCCGCGAGGTAGCGGGAGGGGAGGAGACCCAGTACTTC.

The gene calls are TRBV7-2 and TRBJ2-3; 7 positions match TRBD2. The V gene's germline CDR1 is SGHTA and CDR2 FQGNSA. The CDR3 sequence is 15 residues long. The J segment lost 5 bases and the V segment lost 0 bases, leaving 5 bases of the junction unmatched. The CDR3: CASSLAARELDTQYF. DNA of the CDR3: TGTGCCAGCAGCTTAGCGGCGCGGGAGTTAGATACGCAGTATTTT.

The V call is TRBV19, the J call TRBJ1-2; weak D call: TRBD1 (6 bases). V was trimmed by 10 bases and J by 6 bases, leaving 18 bases between them. The CDR3 is 13 residues long. Germline values: CDR1 LNHDA, CDR2 SQIVND (reference sequence). The CDR3 is CATKDSWIDGYTF. CDR3 nucleotides: TGTGCCACCAAGGACAGTTGGATCGATGGCTACACCTTC.

This sequence joins TRBV27 and TRBJ2-5; 9 bases are a match to TRBD2. The J call may be wrong; the DNA end is better matched by TRBJ2-7. The CDR3 loop spans 16 amino acids. CDR1 is MNHEY, CDR2 SMNVEV, per germline (reference sequence). For the CDR3, the DNA is TGTGCCAGCAGTTTAATGGGGCGGGAGGGCCGGTACGAGCAGTACTTC. It translates to CASSLMGREGRYEQYF.

The chain carries TRBV28 and TRBJ2-7; D remains unclear. The ends were cut back, 3 bases at V and 3 bases at J, with 9 bases in the middle. The CDR3 has 13 residues. Germline V gene sequence: CDR1 MDHEN, CDR2 SYDVKM. The CDR3 protein is CASSLGRYYEQYF. Here the CDR3 DNA reads TGTGCCAGCAGTTTGGGCAGATACTACGAGCAGTACTTC.

This clone has only one observation. V and J are TRBV6-1 and TRBJ1-2; a possible D gene is TRBD1 (5 bases). The CDR3 spans 15 residues. Trimming removed 4 bases from V and 1 base from J, with 13 bases in between. Germline V gene lookup returns CDR1 MNHNS and CDR2 SASEGT. The CDR3 coding sequence is TGTGCCAGCAGTGGTTCGGGGAGGGGTAACTATGGCTACACCTTC. Translating it yields CASSGSGRGNYGYTF.

This rearrangement joins TRBV10-3 to TRBJ1-1; D call uncertain. CDR1 ENHRY and CDR2 SYGVKD come from the germline V gene. V lost 6 bases and J lost 1, with 9 bases in between. This CDR3 is built from 13 residues. DNA of the CDR3: TGTGCCATCAGCCTGACGGGGAACACTGAAGCTTTCTTT. Protein sequence: CAISLTGNTEAFF.